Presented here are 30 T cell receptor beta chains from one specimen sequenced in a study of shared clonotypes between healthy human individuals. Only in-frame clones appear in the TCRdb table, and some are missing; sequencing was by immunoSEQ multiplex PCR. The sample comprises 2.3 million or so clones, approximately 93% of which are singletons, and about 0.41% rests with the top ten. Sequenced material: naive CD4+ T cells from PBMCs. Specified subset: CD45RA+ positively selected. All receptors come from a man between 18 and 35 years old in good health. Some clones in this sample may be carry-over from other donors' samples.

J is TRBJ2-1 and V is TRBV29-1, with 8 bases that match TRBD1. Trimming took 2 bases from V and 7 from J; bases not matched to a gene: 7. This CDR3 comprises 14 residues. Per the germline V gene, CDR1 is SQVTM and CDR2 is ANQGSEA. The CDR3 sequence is CSVEFRDRLNEQFF. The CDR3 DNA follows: TGCAGCGTTGAATTCCGGGACAGGTTGAATGAGCAGTTCTTC.

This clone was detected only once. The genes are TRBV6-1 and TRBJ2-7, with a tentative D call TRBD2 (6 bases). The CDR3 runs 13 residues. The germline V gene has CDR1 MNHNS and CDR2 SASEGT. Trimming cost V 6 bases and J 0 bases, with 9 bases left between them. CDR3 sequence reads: CASRSGSSYEQYF. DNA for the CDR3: TGTGCCAGCAGATCCGGGAGCTCCTACGAGCAGTACTTC.

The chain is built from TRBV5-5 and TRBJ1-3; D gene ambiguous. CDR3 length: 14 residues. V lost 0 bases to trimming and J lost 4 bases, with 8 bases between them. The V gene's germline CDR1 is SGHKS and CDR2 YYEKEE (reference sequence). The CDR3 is CASSLVAAGNTIYF. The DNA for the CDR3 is TGTGCCAGCAGCTTGGTTGCCGCGGGAAACACCATATATTTT.

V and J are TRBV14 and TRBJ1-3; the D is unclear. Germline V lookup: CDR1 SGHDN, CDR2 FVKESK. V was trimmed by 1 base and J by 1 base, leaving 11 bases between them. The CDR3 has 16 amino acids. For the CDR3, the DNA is TGTGCCAGCAGCCAAGTTTGGGCCCGGTCTGGAAACACCATATATTTT. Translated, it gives CASSQVWARSGNTIYF.

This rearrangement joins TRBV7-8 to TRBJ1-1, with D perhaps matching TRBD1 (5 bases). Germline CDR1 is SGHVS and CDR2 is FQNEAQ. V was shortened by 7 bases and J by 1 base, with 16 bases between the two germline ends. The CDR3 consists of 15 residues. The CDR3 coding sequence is TGTGCCAGCACCCCAACGCGACAGAAGAACACTGAAGCTTTCTTT. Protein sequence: CASTPTRQKNTEAFF.

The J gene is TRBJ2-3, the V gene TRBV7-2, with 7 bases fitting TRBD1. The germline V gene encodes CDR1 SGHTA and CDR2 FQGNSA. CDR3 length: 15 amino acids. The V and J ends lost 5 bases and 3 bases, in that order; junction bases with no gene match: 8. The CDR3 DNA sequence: TGTGCCAGCAGCCCGGGGACAGTTGAAACAGATACGCAGTATTTT. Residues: CASSPGTVETDTQYF. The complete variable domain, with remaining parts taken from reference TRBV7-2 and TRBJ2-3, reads GAGVSQSPSNKVTEKGKDVELRCDPISGHTALYWYRQSLGQGLEFLIYFQGNSAPDKSGLPSDRFSAERTGGSVSTLTIQRTQQEDSAVYLCASSPGTVETDTQYFGPGTRLTVL.

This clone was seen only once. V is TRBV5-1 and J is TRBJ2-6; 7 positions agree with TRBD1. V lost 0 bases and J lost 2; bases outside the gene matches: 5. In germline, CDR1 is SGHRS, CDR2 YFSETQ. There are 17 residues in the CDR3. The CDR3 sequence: CASSLGQGATGANVLTF. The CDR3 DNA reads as TGCGCCAGCAGCTTGGGACAGGGAGCAACTGGGGCCAACGTCCTGACTTTC.

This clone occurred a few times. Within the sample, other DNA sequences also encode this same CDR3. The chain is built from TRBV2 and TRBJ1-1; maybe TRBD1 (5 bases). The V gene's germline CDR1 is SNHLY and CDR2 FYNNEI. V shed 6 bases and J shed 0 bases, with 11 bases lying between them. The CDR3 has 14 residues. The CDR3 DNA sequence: TGTGCCAGCAGCGAGGGGAGGGTGAACACTGAAGCTTTCTTT. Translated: CASSEGRVNTEAFF.

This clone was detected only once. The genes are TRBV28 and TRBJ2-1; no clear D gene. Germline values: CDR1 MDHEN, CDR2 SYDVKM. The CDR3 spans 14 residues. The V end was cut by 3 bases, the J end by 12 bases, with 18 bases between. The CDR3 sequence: CASSFKVGAVGQFF. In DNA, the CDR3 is TGTGCCAGCAGTTTCAAAGTAGGTGCGGTCGGGCAGTTCTTC.

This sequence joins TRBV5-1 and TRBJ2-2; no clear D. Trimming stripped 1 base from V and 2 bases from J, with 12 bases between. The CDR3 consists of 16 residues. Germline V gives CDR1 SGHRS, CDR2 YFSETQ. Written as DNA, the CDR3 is TGCGCCAGCAGCTTGTCGGTGGCAGGTAACACCGGGGAGCTGTTTTTT. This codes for CASSLSVAGNTGELFF.

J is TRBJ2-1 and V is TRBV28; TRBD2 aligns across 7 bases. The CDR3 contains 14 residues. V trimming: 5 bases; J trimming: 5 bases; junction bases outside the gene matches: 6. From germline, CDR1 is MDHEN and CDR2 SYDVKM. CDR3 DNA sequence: TGTGCCAGCAGTAAGTGGGAGGGCGACAATGAGCAGTTCTTC. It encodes CASSKWEGDNEQFF.

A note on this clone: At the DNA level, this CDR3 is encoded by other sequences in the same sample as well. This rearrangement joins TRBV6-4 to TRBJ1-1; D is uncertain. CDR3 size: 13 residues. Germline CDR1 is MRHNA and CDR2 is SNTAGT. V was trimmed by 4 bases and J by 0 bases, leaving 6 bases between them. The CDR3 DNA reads TGTGCCAGCAGTGTAGAGATGAACACTGAAGCTTTCTTT. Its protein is CASSVEMNTEAFF.

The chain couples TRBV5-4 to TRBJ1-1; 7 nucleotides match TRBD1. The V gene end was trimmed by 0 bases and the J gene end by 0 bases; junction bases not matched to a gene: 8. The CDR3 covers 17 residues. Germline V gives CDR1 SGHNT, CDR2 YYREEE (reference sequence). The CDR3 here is CASSLGGQRVLNTEAFF. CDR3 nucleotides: TGTGCCAGCAGCTTGGGGGGACAGAGAGTACTGAACACTGAAGCTTTCTTT.

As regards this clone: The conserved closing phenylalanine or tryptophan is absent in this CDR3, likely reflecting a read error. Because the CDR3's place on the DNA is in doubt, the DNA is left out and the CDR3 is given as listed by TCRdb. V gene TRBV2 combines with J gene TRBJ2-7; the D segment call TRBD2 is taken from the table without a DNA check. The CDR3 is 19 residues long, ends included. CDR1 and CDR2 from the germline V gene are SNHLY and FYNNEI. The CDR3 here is CASCEGRRAKISFFAYGAD.

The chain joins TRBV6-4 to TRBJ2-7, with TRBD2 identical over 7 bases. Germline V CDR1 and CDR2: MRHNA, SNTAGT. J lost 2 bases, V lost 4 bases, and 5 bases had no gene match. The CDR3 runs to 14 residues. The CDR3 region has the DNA TGTGCCAGCAGTGTGTCCGCGGGAGCCTACGAGCAGTACTTC. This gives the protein CASSVSAGAYEQYF.

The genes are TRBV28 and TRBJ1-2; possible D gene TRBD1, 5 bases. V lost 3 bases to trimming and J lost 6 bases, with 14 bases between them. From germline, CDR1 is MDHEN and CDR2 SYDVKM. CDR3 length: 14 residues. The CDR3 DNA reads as TGTGCCAGCAGTTTGTATGGGGGGATACATGGCTACACCTTC. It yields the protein CASSLYGGIHGYTF.

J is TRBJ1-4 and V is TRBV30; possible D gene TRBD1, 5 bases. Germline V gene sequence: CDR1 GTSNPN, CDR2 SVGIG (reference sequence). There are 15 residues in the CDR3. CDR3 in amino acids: CAHGRGVATNEKLFF. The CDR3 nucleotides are TGTGCACATGGACGGGGGGTAGCAACTAATGAAAAACTGTTTTTT.

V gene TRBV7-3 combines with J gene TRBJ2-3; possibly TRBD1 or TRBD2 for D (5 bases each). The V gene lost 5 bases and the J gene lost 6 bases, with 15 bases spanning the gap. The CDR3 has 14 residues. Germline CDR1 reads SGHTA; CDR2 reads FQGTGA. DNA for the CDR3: TGTGCCAGCAGCCGGGGCCGGGACCCGGATACGCAGTATTTT. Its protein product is CASSRGRDPDTQYF.

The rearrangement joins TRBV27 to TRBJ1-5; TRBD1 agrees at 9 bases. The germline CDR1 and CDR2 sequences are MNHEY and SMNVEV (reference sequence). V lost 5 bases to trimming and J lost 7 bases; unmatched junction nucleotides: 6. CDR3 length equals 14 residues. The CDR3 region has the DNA TGTGCCAGCAGTCTCCGACAGGGGGGACAGCCCCAGCATTTT. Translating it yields CASSLRQGGQPQHF.

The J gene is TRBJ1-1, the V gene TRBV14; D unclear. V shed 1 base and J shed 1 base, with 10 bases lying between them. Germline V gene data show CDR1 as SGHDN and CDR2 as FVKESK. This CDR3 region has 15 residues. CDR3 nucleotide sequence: TGTGCCAGCAGCCAAGTTCTGGGTGGGAACACTGAAGCTTTCTTT. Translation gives CASSQVLGGNTEAFF.

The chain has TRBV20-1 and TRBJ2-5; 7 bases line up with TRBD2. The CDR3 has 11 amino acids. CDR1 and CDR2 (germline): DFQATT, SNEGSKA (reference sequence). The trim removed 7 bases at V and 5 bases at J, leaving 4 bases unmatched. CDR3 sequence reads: CSDRGVETQYF. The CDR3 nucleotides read TGCAGTGATCGGGGGGTGGAGACCCAGTACTTC.

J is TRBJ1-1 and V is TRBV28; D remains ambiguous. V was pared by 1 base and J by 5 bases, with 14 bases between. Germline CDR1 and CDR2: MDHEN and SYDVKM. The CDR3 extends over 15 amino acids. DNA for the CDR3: TGTGCCAGCAGTTTATCGGCCAGGCGGAGAACTGAAGCTTTCTTT. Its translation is CASSLSARRRTEAFF.

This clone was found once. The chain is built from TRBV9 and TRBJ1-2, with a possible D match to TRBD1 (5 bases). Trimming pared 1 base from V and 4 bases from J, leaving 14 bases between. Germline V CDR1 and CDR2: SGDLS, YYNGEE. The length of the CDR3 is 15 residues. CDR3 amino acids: CASSVQATGGYGYTF. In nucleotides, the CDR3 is TGTGCCAGCAGCGTACAGGCCACCGGGGGCTATGGCTACACCTTC.

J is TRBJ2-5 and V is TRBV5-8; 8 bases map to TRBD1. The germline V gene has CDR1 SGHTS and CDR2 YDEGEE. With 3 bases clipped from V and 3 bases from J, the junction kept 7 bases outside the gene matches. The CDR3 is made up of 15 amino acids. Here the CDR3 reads CASSSGRTGKETQYF. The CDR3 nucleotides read TGTGCCAGCAGCTCGGGACGGACAGGGAAAGAGACCCAGTACTTC.

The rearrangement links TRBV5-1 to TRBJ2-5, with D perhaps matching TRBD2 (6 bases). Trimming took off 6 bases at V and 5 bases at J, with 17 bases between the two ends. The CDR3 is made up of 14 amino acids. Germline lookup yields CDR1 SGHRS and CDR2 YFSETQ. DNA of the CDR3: TGCGCCAGCAACTCTATGACTAGTTCCGAGACCCAGTACTTC. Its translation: CASNSMTSSETQYF.

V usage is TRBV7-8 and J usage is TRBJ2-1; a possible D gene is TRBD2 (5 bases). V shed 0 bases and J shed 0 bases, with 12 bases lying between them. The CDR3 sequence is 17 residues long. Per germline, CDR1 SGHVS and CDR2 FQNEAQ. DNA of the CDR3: TGTGCCAGCAGCTTAGCGCGCGGGCTCACCTCCTACAATGAGCAGTTCTTC. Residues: CASSLARGLTSYNEQFF.

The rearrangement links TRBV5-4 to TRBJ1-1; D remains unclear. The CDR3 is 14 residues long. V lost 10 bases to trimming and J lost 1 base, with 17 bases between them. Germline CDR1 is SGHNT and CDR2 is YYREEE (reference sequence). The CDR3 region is CALRGNQKNTEAFF. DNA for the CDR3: TGTGCCCTCCGAGGTAACCAAAAGAACACTGAAGCTTTCTTT.

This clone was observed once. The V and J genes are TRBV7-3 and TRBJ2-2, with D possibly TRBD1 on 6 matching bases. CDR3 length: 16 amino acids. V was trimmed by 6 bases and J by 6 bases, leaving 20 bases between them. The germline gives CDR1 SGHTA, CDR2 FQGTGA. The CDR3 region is CASSRTVGQLAGELFF. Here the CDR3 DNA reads TGTGCCAGCAGTCGGACCGTGGGACAATTAGCCGGGGAGCTGTTTTTT.

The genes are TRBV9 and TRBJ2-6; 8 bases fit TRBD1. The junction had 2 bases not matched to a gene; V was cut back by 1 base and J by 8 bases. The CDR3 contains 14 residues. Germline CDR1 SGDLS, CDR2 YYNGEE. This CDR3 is CASSVTGGPNVLTF. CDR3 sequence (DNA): TGTGCCAGCAGCGTAACAGGGGGACCCAACGTCCTGACTTTC. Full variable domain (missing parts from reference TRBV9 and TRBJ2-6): DSGVTQTPKHLITATGQRVTLRCSPRSGDLSVYWYQQSLDQGLQFLIQYYNGEERAKGNILERFSAQQFPDLHSELNLSSLELGDSALYFCASSVTGGPNVLTFGAGSRLTVL.

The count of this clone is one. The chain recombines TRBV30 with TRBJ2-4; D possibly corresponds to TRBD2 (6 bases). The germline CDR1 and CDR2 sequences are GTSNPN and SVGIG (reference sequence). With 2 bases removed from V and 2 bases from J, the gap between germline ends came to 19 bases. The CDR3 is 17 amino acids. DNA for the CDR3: TGTGCCTGGAGTACGTCAGTGGGGGGTACTACCAAAAACATTCAGTACTTC. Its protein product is CAWSTSVGGTTKNIQYF.